The 22 T cell receptor beta chains below come from one sample, sequenced in a study of early stage breast cancer tumors. Profiled with immunoSEQ multiplex PCR; TCRdb holds only in-frame clones, not every one. This table holds about 50,000 clones, approximately 78% found once. The sequenced sample was blood. The receptors were gathered from a person aged 35-49 years with breast cancer.

V and J are TRBV6-6 and TRBJ1-1, with D perhaps matching TRBD1 (6 bases). Trimming stripped 4 bases from V and 6 bases from J, with 18 bases between. Germline loops: CDR1 MNHNY, CDR2 SVGAGI (reference sequence). The CDR3 spans 15 residues. In DNA form, the CDR3 reads TGTGCCAGCAGTTCACACCTCACAGGGATCTCTGAAGCTTTCTTT. Translation: CASSSHLTGISEAFF.

V gene TRBV27 combines with J gene TRBJ1-3; the D is unclear. Trimming removed 5 bases from V and 0 bases from J, with 8 bases in between. CDR3 length: 14 amino acids. Germline loops: CDR1 MNHEY, CDR2 SMNVEV (reference sequence). CDR3 sequence reads: CASSPLSSGNTIYF. CDR3 coding DNA: TGTGCCAGCAGTCCCCTGAGCTCTGGAAACACCATATATTTT.

The chain has TRBV6-6 and TRBJ1-3, with D uncertain. Germline CDR1 MNHNY, CDR2 SVGAGI (reference sequence). Trimming cost V 7 bases and J 0 bases, with 13 bases left between them. The CDR3 extends over 15 amino acids. CDR3 sequence: CASTPTLGSGNTIYF. The CDR3 coding sequence is TGTGCCAGCACCCCCACCCTAGGCTCTGGAAACACCATATATTTT.

The V call is TRBV10-2, the J call TRBJ2-3; D remains ambiguous. CDR3 size: 12 residues. The germline V gene encodes CDR1 WSHSY and CDR2 SAAADI. Trimming left V 5 bases short and J 6 bases short, with 9 bases between. The CDR3 region is CASSPVADTQYF. Written as DNA, the CDR3 is TGCGCCAGCAGTCCGGTTGCTGATACGCAGTATTTT.

The rearrangement uses TRBV10-3 and TRBJ2-7; 9 bases fit TRBD2. The CDR3 extends over 11 amino acids. V was pared by 6 bases and J by 7 bases, with 1 base of the junction left unmatched. The germline V gene has CDR1 ENHRY and CDR2 SYGVKD. Here the CDR3 reads CAISSGGEQYF. In DNA, the CDR3 is TGTGCCATCAGCAGCGGGGGGGAGCAGTACTTC.

The CDR3 loop reads CAWTLGQGGYGYTF. The CDR3 region has the DNA TGTGCCTGGACCCTTGGACAGGGGGGCTATGGCTACACCTTC. The V call is TRBV30, the J call TRBJ1-2, with 10 bases fitting TRBD1. The CDR3 extends over 14 amino acids. The junction had 6 bases not matched to a gene; V was cut back by 4 bases and J by 4 bases. In germline, CDR1 is GTSNPN, CDR2 SVGIG (reference sequence).

CDR3 sequence: CASSQGGRGNEQYF. CDR3 DNA: TGCGCCAGCAGCCAGGGCGGGAGGGGCAACGAGCAGTACTTC. The chain recombines TRBV4-1 with TRBJ2-7, with TRBD2 matching over 9 bases. The CDR3 is made up of 14 amino acids. Germline values: CDR1 MGHRA, CDR2 YSYEKL. The V segment lost 3 bases and the J segment 5 bases; nucleotides outside the gene matches: 5.

A few counts support this clone. The rearrangement links TRBV19 to TRBJ2-1; 10 bases line up with TRBD2. J was trimmed by 8 bases and V by 3 bases; bases with no gene match: 4. The germline CDR1 and CDR2 sequences are LNHDA and SQIVND (reference sequence). The CDR3 sequence is 14 residues long. The CDR3: CASSMSGRAHEQFF. DNA of the CDR3: TGTGCCAGTAGTATGAGCGGGAGGGCCCATGAGCAGTTCTTC.

This sequence joins TRBV19 and TRBJ1-2; perhaps TRBD1 as D (5 bases). This CDR3 is built from 14 residues. Looked up from germline, CDR1 is LNHDA and CDR2 is SQIVND (reference sequence). Trimming left V 7 bases short and J 4 bases short, with 16 bases between. CDR3 DNA sequence: TGTGCCAGTAACGAACTCGGGACCCCCTATGGCTACACCTTC. Translating gives CASNELGTPYGYTF.

The chain carries TRBV2 and TRBJ1-1; weak D call: TRBD1 (6 bases). The ends were cut back, 10 bases at V and 8 bases at J, with 17 bases in the middle. The germline V gene encodes CDR1 SNHLY and CDR2 FYNNEI. This CDR3 region has 12 residues. In nucleotides, the CDR3 is TGTGCCACAAGTCGTCAGGGGTTCGAAGCTTTCTTT. Translation: CATSRQGFEAFF.

The CDR3 loop reads CASSFSSGTNTGELFF. The CDR3 DNA is TGCGCCAGCAGCTTCTCTAGCGGGACGAACACCGGGGAGCTGTTTTTT. The chain joins TRBV5-1 to TRBJ2-2; 9 bases fit TRBD2. The germline V gene encodes CDR1 SGHRS and CDR2 YFSETQ. The V segment lost 2 bases and the J segment 0 bases; nucleotides outside the gene matches: 2. The CDR3 sequence is 16 residues long.

The chain joins TRBV19 to TRBJ2-3; TRBD1 aligns across 8 bases. This CDR3 contains 17 residues. V dropped 4 bases and J dropped 3; count of bases not matched to a gene: 12. Germline CDR1 is LNHDA and CDR2 is SQIVND (reference sequence). The CDR3 coding sequence is TGTGCCAGTAGTAACTCCCCGACAGGGGTTGGTACAGATACGCAGTATTTT. Its translation is CASSNSPTGVGTDTQYF.

This clone was detected only a few times. The chain has TRBV19 and TRBJ2-1; TRBD2 aligns across 13 bases. CDR1 and CDR2 from the germline V gene are LNHDA and SQIVND (reference sequence). The CDR3 totals 16 residues. V was pared by 7 bases and J by 7 bases, with 10 bases of the junction left unmatched. CDR3 region: CASNPTPGLAGNEQFF. DNA for the CDR3: TGTGCCAGTAATCCGACTCCGGGACTAGCGGGGAATGAGCAGTTCTTC. Full variable domain (rest looked up from reference TRBV19 and TRBJ2-1): DGGITQSPKYLFRKEGQNVTLSCEQNLNHDAMYWYRQDPGQGLRLIYYSQIVNDFQKGDIAEGYSVSREKKESFPLTVTSAQKNPTAFYLCASNPTPGLAGNEQFFGPGTRLTVL.

This chain uses TRBV4-2 with TRBJ2-3; tentative D call: TRBD2 (6 bases). CDR1 and CDR2 (germline): LGHNA, YNFKEQ. The CDR3 covers 16 residues. The V end lost 0 bases, the J end lost 5 bases, and 15 bases lay between the germline ends. The CDR3 reads CASSQDTGVLGDTQYF. The CDR3 DNA reads TGTGCCAGCAGCCAAGATACGGGGGTGTTAGGAGATACGCAGTATTTT.

V usage is TRBV7-2 and J usage is TRBJ2-3; 9 bases are shared with TRBD1. The ends lost 1 base at V and 1 base at J; junction bases unmatched: 9. The CDR3 is 18 amino acids. Germline loops: CDR1 SGHTA, CDR2 FQGNSA. In DNA, the CDR3 is TGTGCCAGCAGCTTAGGGGGTCCGGGACAGGGACGCACAGATACGCAGTATTTT. It translates to CASSLGGPGQGRTDTQYF.

The rearrangement links TRBV11-1 to TRBJ2-4; D ambiguous. Trimming took 4 bases from V and 0 from J, leaving 7 bases between them. Germline CDR1 reads SGHAT; CDR2 reads FQDESV (reference sequence). The CDR3 extends over 14 amino acids. CDR3 nucleotide sequence: TGTGCCAGCAGCTGGGAACTAGCCAAAAACATTCAGTACTTC. Encoded protein: CASSWELAKNIQYF.

This sequence joins TRBV2 and TRBJ2-7; 9 nucleotides match TRBD1. Trimming removed 6 bases from V and 3 bases from J; junction bases left unmatched: 9. The CDR3 sequence is 15 residues long. The germline V gene encodes CDR1 SNHLY and CDR2 FYNNEI. The CDR3 loop reads CASRHTGGRGYEQYF. The CDR3 bases are TGTGCCAGCAGGCATACAGGGGGCCGAGGCTACGAGCAGTACTTC.

The rearrangement uses TRBV28 and TRBJ2-7; D unresolved. The germline V gene has CDR1 MDHEN and CDR2 SYDVKM. The CDR3 contains 12 residues. The germline V and J ends were trimmed by 6 bases and 6 bases, with 12 bases remaining between them. The CDR3 DNA reads as TGTGCCAGCAGGACCCTCACAGCCGAGCAGTACTTC. Encoded protein: CASRTLTAEQYF.

The chain links TRBV28 to TRBJ1-1, with D maybe TRBD1 (6 bases). The CDR3 sequence is 14 residues long. With 6 bases removed from V and 4 bases from J, the gap between germline ends came to 15 bases. CDR1 and CDR2 from the germline V gene are MDHEN and SYDVKM. DNA for the CDR3: TGTGCCAGCAGCCCTACAGGGTTTAGCACTGAAGCTTTCTTT. Amino acids: CASSPTGFSTEAFF.

This chain uses TRBV6-1 with TRBJ2-2, with D unresolved. The CDR3 is 17 amino acids. CDR1 and CDR2 (germline): MNHNS, SASEGT. Trimming took off 2 bases at V and 1 base at J, with 14 bases between the two ends. The CDR3 spells CASSEPSSGVNTGELFF. In DNA, the CDR3 is TGTGCCAGCAGTGAACCATCTAGTGGGGTGAACACCGGGGAGCTGTTTTTT.

The J gene is TRBJ2-7, the V gene TRBV6-1, with D perhaps assigned TRBD1 or TRBD2 (5 bases each). The CDR3 is made up of 15 amino acids. Looked up from germline, CDR1 is MNHNS and CDR2 is SASEGT. Trimming took off 5 bases at V and 1 base at J, with 15 bases between the two ends. This CDR3 reads CASSSGASGSYEQYF. CDR3 DNA sequence: TGTGCCAGCAGTTCCGGGGCCTCGGGGTCCTACGAGCAGTACTTC.

CDR3 in DNA: TGTGCCAGCAGTACCCAAGGTTCCTACAATGAGCAGTTCTTC. It codes for CASSTQGSYNEQFF. The gene calls are TRBV6-6 and TRBJ2-1; D is ambiguous. V was trimmed by 5 bases and J by 1 base, leaving 9 bases between them. The V gene's germline CDR1 is MNHNY and CDR2 SVGAGI (reference sequence). The CDR3 extends over 14 amino acids.